A selection of T cell receptor beta chains follows, all from one sample in a study of Graves' ophthalmopathy and Graves' hyperthyroidism. In TCRdb, the multiplex PCR reads were re-called with MiXCR into one record per CDR3 protein. The data contain 300,000 to 400,000 distinct CDR3 sequences, about a sixth of them seen just once; the ten biggest clones take up more than 9%. Sequences were obtained from peripheral blood. The receptors come from an adult man with Graves' ophthalmopathy. The CDR3 runs from the conserved cysteine through the conserved F or W. D genes are given only for firm matches. Size tells how often a clone was seen (once, few, many) or the class of an expanded clone, and some rows leave it out.

abundance: many; v_gene: TRBV29-1; d_gene: TRBD1; j_gene: TRBJ1-1; CDR3nt: TGCAGCGTTGAGGTACAGGGGGTAGGTTCTGAAGCTTTCTTT; CDR3aa: CSVEVQGVGSEAFF
abundance: many; v_gene: TRBV5-1; d_gene: NA; j_gene: TRBJ1-3; CDR3nt: TGCGCCAGCAGCTCTCCGAGGGGTTCTGGAAACACCATATATTTT; CDR3aa: CASSSPRGSGNTIYF
abundance: few; v_gene: TRBV12-3/TRBV12-4; d_gene: NA; j_gene: TRBJ1-6; CDR3nt: TGTGCCAGCAAAAGTACTAGCGGTTCACCCCTCCACTTT; CDR3aa: CASKSTSGSPLHF
abundance: NA; v_gene: TRBV12-3/TRBV12-4; d_gene: NA; j_gene: TRBJ2-7; CDR3nt: TGTGCCAGCAGTCCATCCGGGACTTATCCTAAAGAGCAGTACTTC; CDR3aa: CASSPSGTYPKEQYF
abundance: many; v_gene: TRBV4-1; d_gene: NA; j_gene: TRBJ2-7; CDR3nt: TGCGCCAGCAGCCAAGTACAGGGAGCCTACGAGCAGTACTTC; CDR3aa: CASSQVQGAYEQYF
abundance: many; v_gene: TRBV7-3; d_gene: NA; j_gene: TRBJ1-1; CDR3nt: TGTGCCAGCAGCTTTGACAGAAAGAACACTGAAGCTTTCTTT; CDR3aa: CASSFDRKNTEAFF
abundance: many; v_gene: TRBV29-1; d_gene: NA; j_gene: TRBJ1-1; CDR3nt: TGCAGCGTTGCTGAGGGATTAAGCTCTGAAGCTTTCTTT; CDR3aa: CSVAEGLSSEAFF
abundance: many; v_gene: TRBV2; d_gene: TRBD1; j_gene: TRBJ1-1; CDR3nt: TGTGCCACACAGGGGGTTTTGATGAACACTGAAGCTTTCTTT; CDR3aa: CATQGVLMNTEAFF
abundance: many; v_gene: TRBV18; d_gene: NA; j_gene: TRBJ1-1; CDR3nt: TGTGCCAGCTCACCACCTGGACGGAACACTGAAGCTTTCTTT; CDR3aa: CASSPPGRNTEAFF
abundance: many; v_gene: TRBV20-1; d_gene: NA; j_gene: TRBJ1-1; CDR3nt: TGCAGTGCTACCCTGGACGCCCGGGGCACTGAAGCTTTCTTT; CDR3aa: CSATLDARGTEAFF
abundance: many; v_gene: TRBV2; d_gene: TRBD1; j_gene: TRBJ2-7; CDR3nt: TGTGCCAGCAGTAGTTTGACAGGGGCCTACGAGCAGTACTTC; CDR3aa: CASSSLTGAYEQYF
abundance: many; v_gene: TRBV12-3/TRBV12-4; d_gene: NA; j_gene: TRBJ1-2; CDR3nt: TGTGCCAGCAGTCCGCGGACGACTTATGGCTACACCTTC; CDR3aa: CASSPRTTYGYTF
abundance: many; v_gene: TRBV5-8; d_gene: NA; j_gene: TRBJ2-5; CDR3nt: TGTGCCAGCAGCCCTAGGCAGGTTATGAAGACCCAGTACTTC; CDR3aa: CASSPRQVMKTQYF
abundance: many; v_gene: TRBV28; d_gene: NA; j_gene: TRBJ2-7; CDR3nt: TGTGCCAGCAGTTTAGAGGATCAATACGGGAAGCAGTACTTC; CDR3aa: CASSLEDQYGKQYF
abundance: many; v_gene: TRBV6-5; d_gene: NA; j_gene: TRBJ1-6; CDR3nt: TGTGCCAGCAGTTACTACCCCCGGGCCCGAAAGTTCAATTCACCCCTCCACTTT; CDR3aa: CASSYYPRARKFNSPLHF
abundance: many; v_gene: TRBV28; d_gene: NA; j_gene: TRBJ1-5; CDR3nt: TGTGCCAGCAGTCCCCACAGGGATAGACAGCCCCAGCATTTT; CDR3aa: CASSPHRDRQPQHF
abundance: many; v_gene: TRBV28; d_gene: NA; j_gene: TRBJ2-7; CDR3nt: TGTGCCAGCAGCTTATTCAGGGGCTCCTACGAGCAGTACTTC; CDR3aa: CASSLFRGSYEQYF
abundance: many; v_gene: TRBV15; d_gene: NA; j_gene: TRBJ2-5; CDR3nt: TGTGCCACCAGCAGAGATCGGGGCAGACAAGAGACCCAGTACTTC; CDR3aa: CATSRDRGRQETQYF
abundance: many; v_gene: TRBV12-3/TRBV12-4; d_gene: NA; j_gene: TRBJ1-5; CDR3nt: TGTGCCAGCAGTTTAGCGCGGGGCAGCAATCAGCCCCAGCATTTT; CDR3aa: CASSLARGSNQPQHF
abundance: NA; v_gene: TRBV12-3/TRBV12-4; d_gene: TRBD1; j_gene: TRBJ1-1; CDR3nt: TGTGCCAGCAGTTTTGGGACAGGGGTGGGGAACACTGAAGCTTTCTTT; CDR3aa: CASSFGTGVGNTEAFF
abundance: many; v_gene: TRBV20-1; d_gene: NA; j_gene: TRBJ1-2; CDR3nt: TGCAGTGCTAGAACCCCATCGTATGGCTACACCTTC; CDR3aa: CSARTPSYGYTF
abundance: many; v_gene: TRBV5-6; d_gene: NA; j_gene: TRBJ1-3; CDR3nt: TGTGCCAGCAGCCTAAACAGTGCCGGAAACACCATATATTTT; CDR3aa: CASSLNSAGNTIYF
abundance: NA; v_gene: TRBV12-3/TRBV12-4; d_gene: NA; j_gene: TRBJ2-2; CDR3nt: TGTGCCAGCACCCTCGGTGGCGGGGAGCTGTTTTTT; CDR3aa: CASTLGGGELFF
abundance: many; v_gene: TRBV11-2; d_gene: NA; j_gene: TRBJ2-7; CDR3nt: TGTGCCAGCAGCTTAGAGGGGGGTTCGTCCTACGAGCAGTACTTC; CDR3aa: CASSLEGGSSYEQYF
abundance: NA; v_gene: TRBV12-3/TRBV12-4; d_gene: TRBD1; j_gene: TRBJ1-5; CDR3nt: TGTGCCAGCAGCCCGGACAGGCCTCGGGGTCAGCCCCAGCATTTT; CDR3aa: CASSPDRPRGQPQHF
abundance: many; v_gene: TRBV7-2; d_gene: NA; j_gene: TRBJ1-5; CDR3nt: TGTGCCAGCAGCTCGCAGGGAAGCAGCAATCAGCCCCAGCATTTT; CDR3aa: CASSSQGSSNQPQHF
abundance: many; v_gene: TRBV11-2; d_gene: NA; j_gene: TRBJ2-7; CDR3nt: TGTGCCAGCAGCCTAAGGACACCTTCCTACGAGCAGTACTTC; CDR3aa: CASSLRTPSYEQYF
abundance: NA; v_gene: TRBV6-2/TRBV6-3; d_gene: NA; j_gene: TRBJ1-1; CDR3nt: TGTGCCAGCAGTTTTCGCCAGATAAACACTGAAGCTTTCTTT; CDR3aa: CASSFRQINTEAFF
abundance: many; v_gene: TRBV28; d_gene: NA; j_gene: TRBJ2-2; CDR3nt: TGTGCCAGCAGTCCTAGCATCGGGGAGCGGTTTTTT; CDR3aa: CASSPSIGERFF
abundance: many; v_gene: TRBV5-1; d_gene: TRBD2; j_gene: TRBJ2-5; CDR3nt: TGCGCCAGCAGCTGGAAACTAGCGGGAAAGCAAGAGACCCAGTACTTC; CDR3aa: CASSWKLAGKQETQYF
abundance: many; v_gene: TRBV7-2; d_gene: NA; j_gene: TRBJ1-2; CDR3nt: TGTGCCAGCAGCCCTCCCTGGGGGTATGGCTACACCTTC; CDR3aa: CASSPPWGYGYTF
abundance: many; v_gene: TRBV10-3; d_gene: NA; j_gene: TRBJ1-5; CDR3nt: TGTGCCATCAGTGAGTCGAGTGGGGCCGCGGGTCAGCCCCAGCATTTT; CDR3aa: CAISESSGAAGQPQHF
abundance: few; v_gene: TRBV28; d_gene: NA; j_gene: TRBJ2-7; CDR3nt: TGTGCCAGTAGCCCCCAGGGAAAATGGAGATACGAGCAGTACTTC; CDR3aa: CASSPQGKWRYEQYF
abundance: many; v_gene: TRBV2; d_gene: NA; j_gene: TRBJ2-5; CDR3nt: TGTGCCAGCAGTGAGAGGGGACCGAACAGACTACAAGAGACCCAGTACTTC; CDR3aa: CASSERGPNRLQETQYF
abundance: many; v_gene: TRBV5-6; d_gene: TRBD2; j_gene: TRBJ2-2; CDR3nt: TGTGCCAGCAGCTTTTATACTAGCGGGGCGAACACCGGGGAGCTGTCTTTT; CDR3aa: CASSFYTSGANTGELSF
abundance: many; v_gene: TRBV6-4; d_gene: TRBD1; j_gene: TRBJ1-2; CDR3nt: TGTGCCAGCAGCCGATGGGGCGATGGGACAGGGGGTAATTACTATGGCTACACCTTC; CDR3aa: CASSRWGDGTGGNYYGYTF
abundance: many; v_gene: TRBV7-3; d_gene: NA; j_gene: TRBJ1-1; CDR3nt: TGTGCCAGCAGCTCGGAGGGGTTTAACACTGAAGCTTTCTTT; CDR3aa: CASSSEGFNTEAFF
abundance: many; v_gene: TRBV5-1; d_gene: TRBD1; j_gene: TRBJ2-7; CDR3nt: TGCGCCAGCAGCTTGGGACAGGGAATTTCCTACGAGCAGTACTTC; CDR3aa: CASSLGQGISYEQYF
abundance: many; v_gene: TRBV3-1; d_gene: TRBD2; j_gene: TRBJ2-2; CDR3nt: TGTGCCAGCAGCCCTTCCGGGACTAGCGGGAGGGCCGAGAACACCGGGGAGCTGTTTTTT; CDR3aa: CASSPSGTSGRAENTGELFF
abundance: many; v_gene: TRBV2; d_gene: NA; j_gene: TRBJ2-2; CDR3nt: TGTGCCAGCAGTGAAGGGCGGCCAGGCACCGGGGAGCTGTTTTTT; CDR3aa: CASSEGRPGTGELFF
abundance: NA; v_gene: TRBV15; d_gene: NA; j_gene: TRBJ2-7; CDR3nt: TGTGCCACCAGCAGCGGGACTCATCTGGGCGAGCAGTACTTC; CDR3aa: CATSSGTHLGEQYF
abundance: once; v_gene: TRBV29-1; d_gene: NA; j_gene: TRBJ1-1; CDR3nt: TGCAGCTCTGACACCGGGGGCACTGAAGCTTTCTTT; CDR3aa: CSSDTGGTEAFF
abundance: NA; v_gene: TRBV12-3/TRBV12-4; d_gene: NA; j_gene: TRBJ1-1; CDR3nt: TGTGCCAGCAGTACTGTACCTATGAACACTGAAGCTTGCTTT; CDR3aa: CASSTVPMNTEACF
abundance: many; v_gene: TRBV9; d_gene: NA; j_gene: TRBJ1-5; CDR3nt: TGTGCCAGCAGCGCCGGACACCCAAGCAATCAGCCCCAGCATTTT; CDR3aa: CASSAGHPSNQPQHF
abundance: many; v_gene: TRBV29-1; d_gene: NA; j_gene: TRBJ2-2; CDR3nt: TGCAGCGGATCAGGGAACACCGGGGAGCTGTTTTTT; CDR3aa: CSGSGNTGELFF
abundance: many; v_gene: TRBV2; d_gene: TRBD2; j_gene: TRBJ2-5; CDR3nt: TGTGCCAGCAGTGAGCGGGGGGGCCCCCAAGAGACCCAGTACTTC; CDR3aa: CASSERGGPQETQYF
abundance: many; v_gene: TRBV7-3; d_gene: NA; j_gene: TRBJ2-2; CDR3nt: TGTGCCAGCAGCTTAAGTCCGCCAAGGAACACCGGGGAGCTGTTTTTT; CDR3aa: CASSLSPPRNTGELFF
abundance: few; v_gene: TRBV5-1; d_gene: TRBD1; j_gene: TRBJ2-4; CDR3nt: TGCGCCAGCAGCGCTCCCGGGACAGGGATGAACATTCAGTACTTC; CDR3aa: CASSAPGTGMNIQYF
abundance: many; v_gene: TRBV11-2; d_gene: NA; j_gene: TRBJ2-2; CDR3nt: TGTGCCAGCAGCTTATTGATCTTCACCGGGGAGCTGTTTTTT; CDR3aa: CASSLLIFTGELFF
abundance: many; v_gene: TRBV5-1; d_gene: NA; j_gene: TRBJ1-1; CDR3nt: TGCGCCAGCAGCTTGAGCGCAGGAGGGAACACTGAAGCTTTCTTT; CDR3aa: CASSLSAGGNTEAFF
abundance: NA; v_gene: TRBV6-1; d_gene: NA; j_gene: TRBJ1-5; CDR3nt: TGTGCCAGCGTATTGGGACGGAACAATCAGCCCCAGCATTTT; CDR3aa: CASVLGRNNQPQHF
abundance: many; v_gene: TRBV20-1; d_gene: NA; j_gene: TRBJ1-5; CDR3nt: TGCAGTGCTAAGAGGGGACCGAGCAATCAGCCCCAGCATTTT; CDR3aa: CSAKRGPSNQPQHF
abundance: many; v_gene: TRBV10-3; d_gene: NA; j_gene: TRBJ2-7; CDR3nt: TGTGCCATCAGCCCATTAGAGGCTTTCCACGAGCAGTACTTC; CDR3aa: CAISPLEAFHEQYF